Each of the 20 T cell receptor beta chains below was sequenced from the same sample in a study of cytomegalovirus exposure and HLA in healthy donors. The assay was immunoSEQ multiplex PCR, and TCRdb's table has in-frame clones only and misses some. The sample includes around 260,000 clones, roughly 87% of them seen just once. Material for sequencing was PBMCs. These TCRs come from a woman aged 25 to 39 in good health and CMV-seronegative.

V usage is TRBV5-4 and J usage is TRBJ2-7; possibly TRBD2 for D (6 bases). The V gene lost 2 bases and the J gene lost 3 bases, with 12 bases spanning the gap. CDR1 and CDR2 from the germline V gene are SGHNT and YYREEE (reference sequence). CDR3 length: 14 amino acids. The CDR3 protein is CASSFGGRIYEQYF. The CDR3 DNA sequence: TGTGCCAGCAGCTTCGGAGGGAGAATCTACGAGCAGTACTTC.

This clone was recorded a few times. The CDR3 DNA sequence: TGTGCCAGCAGCGTAGCCCGGTGGGGGGGTAATGGCTACACCTTC. Translation gives CASSVARWGGNGYTF. This rearrangement joins TRBV9 to TRBJ1-2, with D tentatively TRBD1 (5 bases). Between the trimmed V and J ends, which lost 0 bases and 6 bases, there was a span of 15 bases. CDR3 length equals 15 residues. Germline V gives CDR1 SGDLS, CDR2 YYNGEE.

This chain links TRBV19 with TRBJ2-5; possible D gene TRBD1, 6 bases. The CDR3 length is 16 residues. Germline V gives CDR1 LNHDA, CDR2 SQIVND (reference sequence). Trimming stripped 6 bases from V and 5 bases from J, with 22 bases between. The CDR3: CASSTTGKTSWETQYF. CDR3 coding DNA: TGTGCCAGTAGCACCACAGGGAAAACGTCGTGGGAGACCCAGTACTTC.

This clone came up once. CDR3 nucleotide sequence: TGTGCCATCAGTGAAGGAACAGGGAGGTACCAAGAGACCCAGTACTTC. Encoded protein: CAISEGTGRYQETQYF. This chain uses TRBV10-3 with TRBJ2-5; D is tentatively TRBD1 or TRBD2 (6 bases each). Germline V gives CDR1 ENHRY, CDR2 SYGVKD. The germline V and J ends were trimmed by 3 bases and 0 bases, with 14 bases remaining between them. The CDR3 runs to 16 residues.

CDR3 coding DNA: TGTGCCAGCAGCTTATCGGGGACAGATACGCAGTATTTT. It translates to CASSLSGTDTQYF. The chain carries TRBV7-6 and TRBJ2-3; possible D gene TRBD2, 5 bases. This CDR3 region has 13 residues. The germline gives CDR1 SGHVS, CDR2 FNYEAQ. V was cut by 2 bases and J by 3 bases, with 6 bases left in between.

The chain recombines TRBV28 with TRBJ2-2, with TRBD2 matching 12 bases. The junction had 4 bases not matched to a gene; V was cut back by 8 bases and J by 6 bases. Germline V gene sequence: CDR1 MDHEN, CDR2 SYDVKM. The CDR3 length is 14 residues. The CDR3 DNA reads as TGTGCCAGCTTTGGACTAGCGGGACCCGGGGAGCTGTTTTTT. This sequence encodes CASFGLAGPGELFF.

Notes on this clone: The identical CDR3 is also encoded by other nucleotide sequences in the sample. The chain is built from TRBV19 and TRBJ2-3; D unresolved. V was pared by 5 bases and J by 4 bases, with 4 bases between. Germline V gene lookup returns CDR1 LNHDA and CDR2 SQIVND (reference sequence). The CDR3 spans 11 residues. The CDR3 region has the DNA TGTGCCAGTAGTGGCCCAGATACGCAGTATTTT. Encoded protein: CASSGPDTQYF.

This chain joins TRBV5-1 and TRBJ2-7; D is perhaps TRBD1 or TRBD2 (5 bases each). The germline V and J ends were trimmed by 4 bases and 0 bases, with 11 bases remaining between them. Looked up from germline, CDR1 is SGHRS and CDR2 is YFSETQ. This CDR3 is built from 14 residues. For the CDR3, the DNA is TGCGCCAGCAGCCCCCGGGACCTCTCCTACGAGCAGTACTTC. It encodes CASSPRDLSYEQYF.

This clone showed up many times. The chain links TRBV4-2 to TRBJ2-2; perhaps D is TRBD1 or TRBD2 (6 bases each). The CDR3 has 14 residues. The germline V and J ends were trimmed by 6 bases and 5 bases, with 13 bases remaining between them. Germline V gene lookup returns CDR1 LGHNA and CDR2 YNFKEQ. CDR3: CASRNREETGELFF. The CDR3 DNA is TGTGCCAGCAGGAACAGGGAGGAGACCGGGGAGCTGTTTTTT.

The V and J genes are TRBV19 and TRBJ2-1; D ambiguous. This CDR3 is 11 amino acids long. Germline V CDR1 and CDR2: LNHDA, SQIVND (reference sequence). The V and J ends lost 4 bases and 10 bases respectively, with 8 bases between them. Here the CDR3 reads CASSTPQEQFF. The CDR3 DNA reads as TGTGCCAGTAGTACCCCCCAAGAGCAGTTCTTC.

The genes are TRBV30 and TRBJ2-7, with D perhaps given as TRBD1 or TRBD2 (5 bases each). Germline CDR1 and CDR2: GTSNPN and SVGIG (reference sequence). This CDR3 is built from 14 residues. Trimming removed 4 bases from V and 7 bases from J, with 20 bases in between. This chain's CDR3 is CAWNKGTGLGEQYF. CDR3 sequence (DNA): TGTGCCTGGAACAAAGGGACGGGTTTAGGAGAGCAGTACTTC. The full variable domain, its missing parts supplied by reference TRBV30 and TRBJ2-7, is SQTIHQWPATLVQPVGSPLSLECTVEGTSNPNLYWYRQAAGRGLQLLFYSVGIGQISSEVPQNLSASRPQDRQFILSSKKLLLSDSGFYLCAWNKGTGLGEQYFGPGTRLTVT.

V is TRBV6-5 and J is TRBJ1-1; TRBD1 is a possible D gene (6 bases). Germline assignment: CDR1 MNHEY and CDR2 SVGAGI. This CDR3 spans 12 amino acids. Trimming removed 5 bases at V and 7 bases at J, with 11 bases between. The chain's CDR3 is CASSPTGIEAFF. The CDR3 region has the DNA TGTGCCAGCAGTCCCACAGGGATTGAAGCTTTCTTT.

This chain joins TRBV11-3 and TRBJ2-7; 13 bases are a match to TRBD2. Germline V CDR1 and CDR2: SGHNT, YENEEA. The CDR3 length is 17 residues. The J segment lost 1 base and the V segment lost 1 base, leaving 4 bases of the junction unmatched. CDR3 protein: CASSLAKGLAGSYEQYF. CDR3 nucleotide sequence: TGTGCCAGCAGCTTAGCCAAGGGACTAGCGGGGTCCTACGAGCAGTACTTC. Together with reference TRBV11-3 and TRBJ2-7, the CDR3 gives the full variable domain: EAGVVQSPRYKIIEKKQPVAFWCNPISGHNTLYWYLQNLGQGPELLIRYENEEAVDDSQLPKDRFSAERLKGVDSTLKIQPAELGDSAVYLCASSLAKGLAGSYEQYFGPGTRLTVT.

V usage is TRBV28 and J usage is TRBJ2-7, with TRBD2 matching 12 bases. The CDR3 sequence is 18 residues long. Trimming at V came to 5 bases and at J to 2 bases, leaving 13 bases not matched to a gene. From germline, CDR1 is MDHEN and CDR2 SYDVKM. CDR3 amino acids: CASSNIPSTSGRPYEQYF. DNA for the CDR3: TGTGCCAGCAGTAACATCCCCTCGACTAGCGGGAGACCCTACGAGCAGTACTTC.

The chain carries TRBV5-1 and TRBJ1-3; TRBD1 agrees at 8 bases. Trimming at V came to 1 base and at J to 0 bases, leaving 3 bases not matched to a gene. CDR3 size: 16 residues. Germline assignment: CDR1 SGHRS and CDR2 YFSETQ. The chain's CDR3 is CASSLPGQGSGNTIYF. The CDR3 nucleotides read TGCGCCAGCAGCTTGCCAGGACAGGGCTCTGGAAACACCATATATTTT. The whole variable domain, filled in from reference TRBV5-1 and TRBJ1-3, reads KAGVTQTPRYLIKTRGQQVTLSCSPISGHRSVSWYQQTPGQGLQFLFEYFSETQRNKGNFPGRFSGRQFSNSRSEMNVSTLELGDSALYLCASSLPGQGSGNTIYFGEGSWLTVV.

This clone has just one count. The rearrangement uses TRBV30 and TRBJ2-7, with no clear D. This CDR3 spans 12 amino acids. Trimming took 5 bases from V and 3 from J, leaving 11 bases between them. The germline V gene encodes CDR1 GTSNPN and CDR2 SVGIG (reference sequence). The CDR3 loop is CAWGMTNYEQYF. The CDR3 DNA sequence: TGTGCCTGGGGTATGACCAACTACGAGCAGTACTTC.

The CDR3 nucleotides are TGTGCCAGCAGAACCCAGGACTCGTCAATGCAGTATTTT. Translation: CASRTQDSSMQYF. The rearrangement links TRBV27 to TRBJ2-3, with D perhaps matching TRBD2 (5 bases). V lost 6 bases to trimming and J lost 11 bases, with 18 bases between them. The CDR3 length is 13 residues. Germline values: CDR1 MNHEY, CDR2 SMNVEV (reference sequence).

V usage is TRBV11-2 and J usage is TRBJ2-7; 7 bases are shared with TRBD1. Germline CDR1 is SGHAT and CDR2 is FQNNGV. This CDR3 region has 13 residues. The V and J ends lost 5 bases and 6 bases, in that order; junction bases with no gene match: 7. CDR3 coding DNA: TGTGCCAGCAGCGCAGGGACAGCTGGCGAGCAGTACTTC. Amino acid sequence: CASSAGTAGEQYF.

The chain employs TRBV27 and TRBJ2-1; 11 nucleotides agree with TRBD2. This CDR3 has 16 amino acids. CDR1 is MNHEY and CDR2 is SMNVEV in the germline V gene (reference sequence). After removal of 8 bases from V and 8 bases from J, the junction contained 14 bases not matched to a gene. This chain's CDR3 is CASWGEVAGGPDEQFF. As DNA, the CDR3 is TGTGCCAGCTGGGGGGAGGTAGCGGGAGGGCCAGATGAGCAGTTCTTC.

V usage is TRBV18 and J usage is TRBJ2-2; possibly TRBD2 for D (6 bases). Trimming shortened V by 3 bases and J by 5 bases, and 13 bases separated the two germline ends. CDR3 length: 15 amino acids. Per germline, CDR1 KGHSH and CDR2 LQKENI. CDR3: CASSPNPGDTGELFF. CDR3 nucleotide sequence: TGTGCCAGCTCACCTAATCCGGGAGATACCGGGGAGCTGTTTTTT.